This TCR beta chain was recorded in a study of human T cells and chemical hapten exposure. Stated time point: patch test 2, 6 weeks after DPC sensitization. Treatment in this sample: therapeutic diphenylcyclopropenone sensitization with weekly scalp DPC. Unfractionated whole blood served as the source for total RNA extraction. Unique molecular identifiers were linked by the library to individual cDNA molecules. TCRdb called the RACE reads again in MiXCR, with one record for every CDR3 protein. Among about 94,000 distinct CDR3 sequences listed, about 9% were seen once. CDR3 size: 17 residues. Germline trimming cut 1 base from V and 3 bases from J; bases unmatched to any gene: 8. Germline CDR1 SGHDN, CDR2 FVKESK. This clonotype showed up just a few times.

The material sequenced was whole blood, taken in connection with sensitization to the hapten diphenylcyclopropenone (DPC). The receptor was isolated from a woman between 35 and 50 years old with alopecia areata. Some clones in this sample may be carry-over from other donors' samples. V usage is TRBV14 and J usage is TRBJ2-1; 8 bases line up with TRBD2. Here the CDR3 reads CASSQVPAGVVYNEQFF. CDR3 bases: TGTGCCAGCAGCCAAGTGCCAGCGGGAGTGGTCTACAATGAGCAGTTCTTC.